The clone carrying this T cell receptor beta chain was counted at least ten times. Its antigen remains unidentified. This record comes from a study of T-cell reconstitution after alpha-beta-depleted transplantation in children. Study conclusions and caveats: Recipient T cells and thymic progenitors that survived gave rise to the high TCRbeta diversity observed at day 60 in some patients. Reports say that about two months after transplant, the alpha-beta T cells came out of several hundred graft clones that had expanded. Newly generated T cells supplied most T-cell counts and diversity one year post-transplant.

This sample's TCRbeta library carried unique molecular identifier barcodes. Via MiXCR, TCRdb re-called the PCR reads, giving one row per CDR3 protein. The sample consists of about 300,000 distinct CDR3 sequences, roughly a tenth of them appearing once. V lost 2 bases and J 6 bases, leaving 11 bases between the germline ends. This CDR3 has 15 residues. The V call is TRBV12-3 or TRBV12-4, the J call TRBJ1-6; possibly TRBD1 for D (6 bases). This receptor was obtained from a boy under two years old with acute myeloid leukemia, due to receive a stem cell transplant. Specimen: PBMCs, collected before TCRalphabeta/CD19-depleted stem cell transplant. CDR3 residues: CASSLKGHVNSPLHF. The CDR3 DNA follows: TGTGCCAGCAGTTTAAAGGGACACGTTAATTCACCCCTCCACTTT.